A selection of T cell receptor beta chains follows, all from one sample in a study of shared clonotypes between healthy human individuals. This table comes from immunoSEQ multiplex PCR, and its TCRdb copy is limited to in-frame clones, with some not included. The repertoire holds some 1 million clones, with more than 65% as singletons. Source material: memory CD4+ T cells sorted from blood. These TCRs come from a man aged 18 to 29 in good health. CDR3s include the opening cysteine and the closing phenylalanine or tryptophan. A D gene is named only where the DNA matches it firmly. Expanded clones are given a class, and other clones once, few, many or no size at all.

CDR3: CASSEAGEQYF
DNA: TGTGCCAGCAGTGAGGCAGGCGAGCAGTACTTC
V: TRBV2
D: .
J: TRBJ2-7
size: few

CDR3: CAISESHPANVLTF
DNA: TGTGCCATCAGTGAGTCTCATCCGGCCAACGTCCTGACTTTC
V: TRBV10-3
D: .
J: TRBJ2-6
size: .

CDR3: CASSESGASTGELFF
DNA: TGTGCCAGCAGCGAGTCGGGGGCGAGTACCGGGGAGCTGTTTTTT
V: TRBV2
D: .
J: TRBJ2-2
size: .

CDR3: CASSEGQGATYGYTF
DNA: TGCGCCAGCAGTGAAGGTCAGGGGGCAACCTATGGCTACACCTTC
V: TRBV10-2
D: TRBD1
J: TRBJ1-2
size: .

CDR3: CASRRESGGELFF
DNA: TGTGCCAGTAGGAGGGAGTCCGGGGGGGAGCTGTTTTTT
V: TRBV19
D: .
J: TRBJ2-2
size: .

CDR3: CASSAQTSGRASYEQFF
DNA: TGTGCCAGCAGTGCTCAGACTAGCGGGAGGGCCTCTTATGAGCAGTTCTTC
V: TRBV25-1
D: TRBD2
J: TRBJ2-1
size: .

CDR3: CASSLDGTNQPQHF
DNA: TGTGCCAGCAGCTTAGACGGGACGAATCAGCCCCAGCATTTT
V: TRBV7-9
D: .
J: TRBJ1-5
size: .

CDR3: CASTLAPGRGRNTIYF
DNA: TGTGCCAGCACCTTAGCGCCGGGAAGGGGGAGAAACACCATATATTTT
V: TRBV28
D: .
J: TRBJ1-3
size: .

CDR3: CASSPRSGSLNYEQYF
DNA: TGTGCCAGCAGCCCCCGTAGCGGGAGTCTAAACTACGAGCAGTACTTC
V: TRBV9
D: TRBD2
J: TRBJ2-7
size: few

CDR3: CASSGDREYGYTF
DNA: TGTGCCAGCAGCGGCGACAGGGAGTATGGCTACACCTTC
V: TRBV9
D: TRBD1
J: TRBJ1-2
size: .

CDR3: CASSEPTSGSTDTQYF
DNA: TGTGCCAGCAGTGAACCGACTAGCGGGTCTACAGATACGCAGTATTTT
V: TRBV25-1
D: TRBD2
J: TRBJ2-3
size: .

CDR3: CASSEYETEPYNEQFF
DNA: TGTGCCAGCAGTGAATACGAGACTGAGCCCTACAATGAGCAGTTCTTC
V: TRBV2
D: .
J: TRBJ2-1
size: few

CDR3: CASSWGSRGVADTQYF
DNA: TGCGCCAGCAGCTGGGGGTCTCGAGGGGTCGCAGATACGCAGTATTTT
V: TRBV5-1
D: .
J: TRBJ2-3
size: .

CDR3: CASSEDRGRPKLFF
DNA: TGTGCCAGCAGTGAGGACAGGGGGCGACCGAAACTGTTTTTT
V: TRBV2
D: TRBD1
J: TRBJ1-4
size: .

CDR3: CASSIGGVSNQPQHF
DNA: TGTGCCAGCAGCATCGGAGGGGTAAGCAATCAGCCCCAGCATTTT
V: TRBV14
D: .
J: TRBJ1-5
size: .

CDR3: CASSLSLQGARGEQYF
DNA: TGTGCCAGCAGTTTATCCCTCCAGGGGGCAAGGGGCGAGCAGTACTTC
V: TRBV28
D: TRBD1
J: TRBJ2-7
size: .

CDR3: CACPEEGPLGETQYF
DNA: TGTGCCTGCCCCGAGGAGGGGCCGTTGGGAGAGACCCAGTACTTC
V: TRBV30
D: .
J: TRBJ2-5
size: .

CDR3: CASSFTAYEQYF
DNA: TGCGCCAGCAGCTTTACAGCCTACGAGCAGTACTTC
V: TRBV5-1
D: .
J: TRBJ2-7
size: .

CDR3: CASSQSNSGSEGGSREAFF
DNA: TGCGCCAGCAGCCAGTCGAACTCAGGTTCTGAGGGTGGGTCGCGTGAAGCTTTCTTT
V: TRBV5-1
D: .
J: TRBJ1-1
size: once

CDR3: CAISGLGTSYEQYF
DNA: TGTGCCATCAGCGGCCTGGGCACCTCCTACGAGCAGTACTTC
V: TRBV10-3
D: .
J: TRBJ2-7
size: .

CDR3: CASSQGPWETQYF
DNA: TGCGCCAGCAGCCAAGGACCCTGGGAGACCCAGTACTTC
V: TRBV4-1
D: .
J: TRBJ2-5
size: many

CDR3: CASSSTANTGELFF
DNA: TGCGCCAGCAGCTCTACAGCGAACACCGGGGAGCTGTTTTTT
V: TRBV5-1
D: .
J: TRBJ2-2
size: .

CDR3: CASSSEPAIAKNIQYF
DNA: TGTGCCAGCAGCTCTGAGCCAGCTATAGCCAAAAACATTCAGTACTTC
V: TRBV5-6
D: .
J: TRBJ2-4
size: .

CDR3: CASSLAGAQETQYF
DNA: TGTGCCAGCAGCTTGGCGGGGGCCCAAGAGACCCAGTACTTC
V: TRBV5-8
D: .
J: TRBJ2-5
size: few

CDR3: CAWTRSGGGAYEQYF
DNA: TGTGCCTGGACCAGAAGCGGGGGAGGCGCCTACGAGCAGTACTTC
V: TRBV30
D: TRBD2
J: TRBJ2-7
size: .

CDR3: CASSRDRDPTGELFF
DNA: TGTGCCAGCAGCCGCGACAGGGACCCGACCGGGGAGCTGTTTTTT
V: TRBV5-6
D: TRBD1
J: TRBJ2-2
size: .

CDR3: CASSVTGTGESKGDTQYF
DNA: TGCGCCAGCAGCGTAACCGGGACAGGGGAATCCAAGGGGGATACGCAGTATTTT
V: TRBV5-1
D: TRBD1
J: TRBJ2-3
size: .

CDR3: CASSPQGAGNTIYF
DNA: TGTGCCAGCAGCCCCCAGGGGGCAGGAAACACCATATATTTT
V: TRBV11-2
D: TRBD1
J: TRBJ1-3
size: .

CDR3: CASSLLYGPNEQFF
DNA: TGTGCCAGCAGCTTGCTTTATGGCCCCAATGAGCAGTTCTTC
V: TRBV5-8
D: .
J: TRBJ2-1
size: .

CDR3: CASSQDIGTVDFTDTQYF
DNA: TGCGCCAGCAGCCAAGATATCGGGACAGTTGATTTCACAGATACGCAGTATTTT
V: TRBV4-3
D: TRBD1
J: TRBJ2-3
size: .

CDR3: CASSRERAAVQETQYF
DNA: TGTGCCAGCAGCCGCGAGAGAGCGGCAGTTCAAGAGACCCAGTACTTC
V: TRBV4-2
D: .
J: TRBJ2-5
size: .

CDR3: CASSQTGTGFYEQYF
DNA: TGCGCCAGCAGCCAAACCGGGACAGGGTTTTACGAGCAGTACTTC
V: TRBV5-1
D: TRBD1
J: TRBJ2-7
size: .

CDR3: CASRLDPGGTEAFF
DNA: TGTGCCAGCAGGCTCGACCCGGGCGGCACTGAAGCTTTCTTT
V: TRBV11-2
D: .
J: TRBJ1-1
size: .

CDR3: CATSRGWDRGYQETQYF
DNA: TGTGCCACCAGCAGAGGCTGGGACAGGGGTTACCAAGAGACCCAGTACTTC
V: TRBV15
D: TRBD1
J: TRBJ2-5
size: .

CDR3: CASSPSTGNYGYTF
DNA: TGTGCCAGCTCACCTTCGACAGGCAACTATGGCTACACCTTC
V: TRBV18
D: .
J: TRBJ1-2
size: .

CDR3: CASSYPTGGLPSEQYF
DNA: TGTGCCAGCAGTTACCCGACAGGGGGCTTACCCAGCGAGCAGTACTTC
V: TRBV6-6
D: TRBD1
J: TRBJ2-7
size: once

CDR3: CASSRGQGIPMNTEAFF
DNA: TGTGCCAGCAGCCGGGGACAGGGGATTCCCATGAACACTGAAGCTTTCTTT
V: TRBV5-4
D: TRBD1
J: TRBJ1-1
size: .

CDR3: CASSQSGGRNTQYF
DNA: TGTGCCAGCAGCCAAAGCGGGGGGCGAAATACGCAGTATTTT
V: TRBV14
D: TRBD2
J: TRBJ2-3
size: .

CDR3: CASSSSWANTEAFF
DNA: TGTGCCAGCAGCTCCAGCTGGGCGAACACTGAAGCTTTCTTT
V: TRBV11-3
D: .
J: TRBJ1-1
size: .

CDR3: CASSSPGVETQYF
DNA: TGCGCCAGCAGCTCCCCAGGGGTTGAGACCCAGTACTTC
V: TRBV5-1
D: .
J: TRBJ2-5
size: .

CDR3: CASSQGSGSSYNEQFF
DNA: TGCGCCAGCAGCCAGGGTAGCGGGAGCTCCTACAATGAGCAGTTCTTC
V: TRBV4-1
D: TRBD2
J: TRBJ2-1
size: .

CDR3: CASSFSWTPDTQYF
DNA: TGTGCCAGCAGCTTTAGTTGGACTCCAGATACGCAGTATTTT
V: TRBV5-5
D: .
J: TRBJ2-3
size: .

CDR3: CASSPLSSGEEQYF
DNA: TGTGCTAGCAGCCCCCTCAGTAGCGGGGAAGAGCAGTACTTC
V: TRBV7-7
D: TRBD2
J: TRBJ2-7
size: .

CDR3: CSVEALKTQYF
DNA: TGCAGCGTTGAAGCTCTGAAGACCCAGTACTTC
V: TRBV29-1
D: .
J: TRBJ2-5
size: once